This note documents a single TCR beta chain sequence. The target antigen is unknown. The data were produced by immunoSEQ multiplex PCR, yet TCRdb's version contains in-frame clones alone and is incomplete. The table has 35,000 or so clones, about 87% seen once. This record comes from a study of T cells in localized non-small cell lung cancer. Notes on the study in general: Heterogeneity remains possible because sequencing was limited to only one tumor region. Elevated circulating T cell density in blood was associated with longer overall survival. There was higher T cell clonality in uninvolved adjacent lung than in tumor, and it was highest there.

This receptor was identified in a woman aged 40-69 years with stage I lung adenocarcinoma. The specimen was peripheral blood, collected before any cancer treatment.

The CDR3 here is CASSLRARSPGSEAFF. The CDR3 bases are TGTGCCAGCAGCTTAAGGGCCCGATCGCCGGGATCTGAAGCTTTCTTT. The chain carries TRBV7-6 and TRBJ1-1; D unresolved. Germline loops: CDR1 SGHVS, CDR2 FNYEAQ. CDR3 length equals 16 residues. V was pared by 2 bases and J by 6 bases, with 19 bases between. The full variable domain, rest sourced from reference TRBV7-6 and TRBJ1-1, is GAGVSQSPRYKVTKRGQDVALRCDPISGHVSLYWYRQALGQGPEFLTYFNYEAQQDKSGLPNDRFSAERPEGSISTLTIQRTEQRDSAMYRCASSLRARSPGSEAFFGQGTRLTVV.